The source of this TCR beta chain is a study of blood T cell repertoires in COVID-19. At the level of the study: COVID-19 samples, acute and convalescent, were from the United States, Italy and Spain. T cells, B-cell-depleted T cells, or PBMCs supplied cDNA or gDNA.

Trimming cost V 1 base and J 12 bases, with 10 bases left between them. Per the germline V gene, CDR1 is SGHAT and CDR2 is FQNNGV. This CDR3 is built from 12 residues. As processed by the authors: Researchers report that nucleated cell counts were estimated from reference gene primer amplification. Some clones are missing from TCRdb's copy, which holds only in-frame ones; the method was immunoSEQ multiplex PCR. V and J calls plus clone size are reproduced from that table; the DNA served to infer D and trimming. The sample carries around 150,000 clones, almost 85% recorded once. This sequence joins TRBV11-2 and TRBJ2-1; TRBD2 is a possible D gene (6 bases). This clonotype was sampled from an elderly woman with acute or convalescent COVID-19. Input material: peripheral blood. The CDR3 sequence: CASSLGGAGQFF. DNA for the CDR3: TGTGCCAGCAGCTTAGGTGGAGCGGGGCAGTTCTTC.